The entry below describes one T cell receptor (beta chain). Measured with immunoSEQ multiplex PCR; TCRdb has only the in-frame clones, and not every one. This table has roughly 270,000 clones, 65% to 90% appearing once. The data belong to a study of blood T cell repertoires in COVID-19. About the study: Researchers got acute and convalescent COVID-19 samples from the United States, Italy and Spain.

The receptor was isolated from a man between 45 and 60 years old with active or convalescent COVID-19. Sample: peripheral blood.

Here the CDR3 reads CASSDNRRQGLFF. In DNA form, the CDR3 reads TGTGCCAGCAGTGATAATCGGCGACAGGGCCTGTTTTTT. This rearrangement joins TRBV2 to TRBJ1-4; 7 bases are a match to TRBD1. Per germline, CDR1 SNHLY and CDR2 FYNNEI. V gave up 3 bases and J gave up 14 bases; unmatched junction bases: 9. The CDR3 has 13 amino acids.